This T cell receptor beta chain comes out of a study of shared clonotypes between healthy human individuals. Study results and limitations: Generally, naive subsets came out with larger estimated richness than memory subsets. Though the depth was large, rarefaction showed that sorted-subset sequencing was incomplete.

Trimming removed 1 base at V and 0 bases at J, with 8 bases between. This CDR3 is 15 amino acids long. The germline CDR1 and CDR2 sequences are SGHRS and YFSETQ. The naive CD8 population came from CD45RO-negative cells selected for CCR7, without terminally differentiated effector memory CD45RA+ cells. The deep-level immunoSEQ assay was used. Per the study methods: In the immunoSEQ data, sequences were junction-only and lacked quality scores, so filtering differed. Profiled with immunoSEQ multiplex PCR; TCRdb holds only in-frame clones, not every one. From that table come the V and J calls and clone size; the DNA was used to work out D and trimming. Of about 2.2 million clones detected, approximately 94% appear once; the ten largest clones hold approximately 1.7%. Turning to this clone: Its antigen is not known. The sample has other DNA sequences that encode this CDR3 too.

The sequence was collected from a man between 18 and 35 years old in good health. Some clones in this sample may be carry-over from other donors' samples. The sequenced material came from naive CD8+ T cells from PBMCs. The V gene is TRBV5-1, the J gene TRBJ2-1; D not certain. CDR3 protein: CASSLSLGSYNEQFF. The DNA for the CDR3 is TGCGCCAGCAGCTTGTCTCTGGGCTCCTACAATGAGCAGTTCTTC.